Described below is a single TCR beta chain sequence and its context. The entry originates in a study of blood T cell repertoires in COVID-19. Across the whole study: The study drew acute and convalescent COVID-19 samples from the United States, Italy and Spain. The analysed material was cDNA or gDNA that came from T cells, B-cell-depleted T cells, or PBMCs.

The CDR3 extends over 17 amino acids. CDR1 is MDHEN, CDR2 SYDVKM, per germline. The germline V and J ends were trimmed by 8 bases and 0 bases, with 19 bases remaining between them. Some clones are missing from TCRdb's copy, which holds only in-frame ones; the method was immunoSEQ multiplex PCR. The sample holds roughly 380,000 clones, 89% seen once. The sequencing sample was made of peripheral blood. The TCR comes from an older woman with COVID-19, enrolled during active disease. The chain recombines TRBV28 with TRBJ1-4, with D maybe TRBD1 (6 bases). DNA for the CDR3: TGTGCCAGCCATAAGACAGGTGCCACAGCAACTAATGAAAAACTGTTTTTT. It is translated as CASHKTGATATNEKLFF.